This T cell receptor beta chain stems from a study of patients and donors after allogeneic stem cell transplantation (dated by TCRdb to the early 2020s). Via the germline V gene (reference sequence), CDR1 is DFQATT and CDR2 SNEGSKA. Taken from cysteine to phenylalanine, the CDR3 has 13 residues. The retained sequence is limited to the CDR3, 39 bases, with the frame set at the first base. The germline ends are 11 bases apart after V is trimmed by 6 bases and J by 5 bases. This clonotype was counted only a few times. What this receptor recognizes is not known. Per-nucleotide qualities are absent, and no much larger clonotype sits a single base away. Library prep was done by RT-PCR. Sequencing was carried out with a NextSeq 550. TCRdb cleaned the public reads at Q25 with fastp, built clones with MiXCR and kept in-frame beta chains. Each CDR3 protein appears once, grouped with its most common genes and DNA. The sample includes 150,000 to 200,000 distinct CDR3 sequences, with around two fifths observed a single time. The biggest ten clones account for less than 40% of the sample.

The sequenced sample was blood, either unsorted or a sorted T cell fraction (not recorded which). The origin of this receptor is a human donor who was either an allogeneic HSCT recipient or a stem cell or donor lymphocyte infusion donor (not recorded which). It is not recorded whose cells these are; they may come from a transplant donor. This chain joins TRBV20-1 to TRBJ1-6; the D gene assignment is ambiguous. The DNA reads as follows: TGCAGTGCCTGGGCCAACCATAATTCACCCCTCCACTTT. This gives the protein CSAWANHNSPLHF.